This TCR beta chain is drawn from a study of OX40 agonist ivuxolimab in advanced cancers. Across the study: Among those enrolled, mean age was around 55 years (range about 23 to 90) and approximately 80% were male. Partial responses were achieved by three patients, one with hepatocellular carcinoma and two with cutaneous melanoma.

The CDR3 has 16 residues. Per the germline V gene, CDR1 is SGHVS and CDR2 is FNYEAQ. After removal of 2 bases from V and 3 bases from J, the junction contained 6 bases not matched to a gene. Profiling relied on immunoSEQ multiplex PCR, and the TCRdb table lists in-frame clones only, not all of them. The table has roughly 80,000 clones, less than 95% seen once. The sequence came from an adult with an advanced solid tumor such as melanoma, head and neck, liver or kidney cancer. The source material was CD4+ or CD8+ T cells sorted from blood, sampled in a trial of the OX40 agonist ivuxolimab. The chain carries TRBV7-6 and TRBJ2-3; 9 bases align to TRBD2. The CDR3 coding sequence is TGTGCCAGCAGCTTACAAGCGGGAGGTTGGACAGATACGCAGTATTTT. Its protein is CASSLQAGGWTDTQYF.